This TCR beta chain came from a study of T cell changes during pregnancy in multiple sclerosis. Sequencing was performed with immunoSEQ multiplex PCR; in TCRdb, only in-frame clones are kept and a portion is missing. The sample shows around 20,000 clones, over 75% of them seen only once. V was pared by 6 bases and J by 1 base, with 4 bases of the junction left unmatched. From germline, CDR1 is SGHTA and CDR2 FQGNSA. This CDR3 is built from 14 residues. Sequencing was performed on CD8+ T cells from peripheral blood mononuclear cells, taken after pregnancy. The chain recombines TRBV7-2 with TRBJ1-1, with 8 bases that match TRBD1. This clonotype was obtained from a female donor in good health, enrolled as a control in a pregnancy study. CDR3 sequence (DNA): TGTGCCAGCAGTCCAGGGGGCTGGAACACTGAAGCTTTCTTT. It encodes CASSPGGWNTEAFF.